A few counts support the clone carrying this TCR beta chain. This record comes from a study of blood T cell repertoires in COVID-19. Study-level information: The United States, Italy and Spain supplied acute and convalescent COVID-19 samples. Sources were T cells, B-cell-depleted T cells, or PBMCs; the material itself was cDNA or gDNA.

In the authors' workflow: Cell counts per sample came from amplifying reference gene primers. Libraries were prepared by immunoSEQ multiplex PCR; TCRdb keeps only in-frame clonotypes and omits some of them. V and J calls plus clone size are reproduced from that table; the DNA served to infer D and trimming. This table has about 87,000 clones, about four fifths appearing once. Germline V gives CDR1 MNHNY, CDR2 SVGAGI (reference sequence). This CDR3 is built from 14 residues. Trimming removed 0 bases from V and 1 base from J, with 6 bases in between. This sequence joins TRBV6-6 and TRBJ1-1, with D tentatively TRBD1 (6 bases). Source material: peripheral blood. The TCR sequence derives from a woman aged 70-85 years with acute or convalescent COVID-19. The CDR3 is CASSYSGANTEAFF. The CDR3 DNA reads TGTGCCAGCAGTTACTCGGGGGCGAACACTGAAGCTTTCTTT.